This TCR beta chain was recovered during a study of human T cells and chemical hapten exposure. The CDR3 loop spans 15 amino acids. The germline V and J ends were trimmed by 3 bases and 5 bases, with 13 bases remaining between them. CDR1 and CDR2 (germline): MDHEN, SYDVKM. TCRdb re-called the RACE reads through MiXCR, storing one row per CDR3 protein. The repertoire holds approximately 60,000 distinct CDR3 sequences, with 8% to 10% as singletons. With respect to this clonotype: Its cognate antigen is unknown.

Time point noted: pre-sensitization, week 0. Sample treatment: therapeutic diphenylcyclopropenone sensitization with weekly scalp DPC. Study conclusions and caveats: Versus controls, significantly more large CDR3 similarity clusters arose from expanded TCRs.

The V gene is TRBV28, the J gene TRBJ2-2; D not resolved. This sample comprised whole blood, obtained in connection with sensitization to the hapten diphenylcyclopropenone (DPC). The receptor's source is a middle-aged man with alopecia areata. Some clones in this sample may be carry-over from other donors' samples. The CDR3: CASSFPQIGTGELFF. CDR3 nucleotide sequence: TGTGCCAGCAGTTTCCCCCAGATTGGGACCGGGGAGCTGTTTTTT.